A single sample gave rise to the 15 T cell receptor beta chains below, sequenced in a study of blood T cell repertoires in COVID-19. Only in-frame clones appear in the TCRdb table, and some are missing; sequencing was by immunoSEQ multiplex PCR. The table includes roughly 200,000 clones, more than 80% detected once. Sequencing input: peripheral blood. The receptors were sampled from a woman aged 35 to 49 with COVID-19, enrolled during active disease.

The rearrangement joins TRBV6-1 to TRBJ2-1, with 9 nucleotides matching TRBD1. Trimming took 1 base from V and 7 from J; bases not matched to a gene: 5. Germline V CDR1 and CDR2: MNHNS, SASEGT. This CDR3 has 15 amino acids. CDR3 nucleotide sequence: TGTGCCAGCAGTGAAGGAGTGACAGGGGGAAATGAGCAGTTCTTC. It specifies CASSEGVTGGNEQFF.

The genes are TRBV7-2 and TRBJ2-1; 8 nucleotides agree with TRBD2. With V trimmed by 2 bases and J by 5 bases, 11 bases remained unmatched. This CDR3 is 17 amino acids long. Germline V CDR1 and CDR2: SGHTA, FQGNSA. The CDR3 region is CASSLKPQRGLNNEQFF. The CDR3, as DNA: TGTGCCAGCAGCTTAAAACCCCAGCGGGGGTTGAACAATGAGCAGTTCTTC.

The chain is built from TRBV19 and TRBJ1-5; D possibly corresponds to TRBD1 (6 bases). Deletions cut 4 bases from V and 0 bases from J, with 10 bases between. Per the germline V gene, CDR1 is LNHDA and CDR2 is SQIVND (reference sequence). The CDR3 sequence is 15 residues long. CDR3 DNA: TGTGCCAGTAGTAGAGACAGGTCTAGCAATCAGCCCCAGCATTTT. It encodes CASSRDRSSNQPQHF.

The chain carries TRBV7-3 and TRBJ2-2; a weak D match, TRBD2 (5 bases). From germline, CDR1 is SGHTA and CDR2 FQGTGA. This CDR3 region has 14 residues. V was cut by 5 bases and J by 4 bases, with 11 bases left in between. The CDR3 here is CASSPSGSTGELFF. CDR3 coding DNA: TGTGCCAGCAGCCCAAGCGGCAGCACCGGGGAGCTGTTTTTT.

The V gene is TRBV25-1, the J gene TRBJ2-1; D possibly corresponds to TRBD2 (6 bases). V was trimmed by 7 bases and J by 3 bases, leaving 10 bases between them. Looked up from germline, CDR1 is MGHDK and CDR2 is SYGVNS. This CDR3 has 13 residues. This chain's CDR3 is CASMGSGYNEQFF. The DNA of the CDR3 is TGTGCCAGCATGGGTAGCGGCTACAATGAGCAGTTCTTC.

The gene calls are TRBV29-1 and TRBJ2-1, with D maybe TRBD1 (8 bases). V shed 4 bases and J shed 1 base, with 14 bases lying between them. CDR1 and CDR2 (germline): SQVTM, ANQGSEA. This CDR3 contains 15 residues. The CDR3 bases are TGCAGCGTTGCCCCACAGGGGGGGTCCTACAATGAGCAGTTCTTC. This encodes CSVAPQGGSYNEQFF.

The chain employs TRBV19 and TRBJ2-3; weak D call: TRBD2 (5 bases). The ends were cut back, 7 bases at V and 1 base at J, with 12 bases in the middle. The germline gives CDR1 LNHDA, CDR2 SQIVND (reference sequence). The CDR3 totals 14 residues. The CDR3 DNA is TGTGCCAGTAAGGATTTGCGGGGCACAGATACGCAGTATTTT. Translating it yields CASKDLRGTDTQYF. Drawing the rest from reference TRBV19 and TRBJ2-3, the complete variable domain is DGGITQSPKYLFRKEGQNVTLSCEQNLNHDAMYWYRQDPGQGLRLIYYSQIVNDFQKGDIAEGYSVSREKKESFPLTVTSAQKNPTAFYLCASKDLRGTDTQYFGPGTRLTVL.

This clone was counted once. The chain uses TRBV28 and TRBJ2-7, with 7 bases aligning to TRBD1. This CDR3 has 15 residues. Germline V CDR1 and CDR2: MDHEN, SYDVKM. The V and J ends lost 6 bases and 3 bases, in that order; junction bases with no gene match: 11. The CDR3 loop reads CASRDRDRLLYEQYF. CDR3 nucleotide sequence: TGTGCCAGCAGGGACCGGGACAGACTCCTCTACGAGCAGTACTTC.

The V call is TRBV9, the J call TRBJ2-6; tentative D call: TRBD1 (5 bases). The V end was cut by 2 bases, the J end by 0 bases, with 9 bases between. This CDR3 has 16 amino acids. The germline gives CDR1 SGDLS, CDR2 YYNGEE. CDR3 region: CASSVSQGSGANVLTF. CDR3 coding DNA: TGTGCCAGCAGCGTGTCTCAGGGCTCTGGGGCCAACGTCCTGACTTTC.

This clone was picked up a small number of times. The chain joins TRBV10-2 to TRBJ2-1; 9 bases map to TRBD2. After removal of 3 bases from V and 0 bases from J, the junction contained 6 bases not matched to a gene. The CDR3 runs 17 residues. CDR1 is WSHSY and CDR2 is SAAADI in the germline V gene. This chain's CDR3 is CASSDPAGGRSYNEQFF. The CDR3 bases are TGCGCCAGCAGTGACCCAGCGGGGGGACGCTCCTACAATGAGCAGTTCTTC.

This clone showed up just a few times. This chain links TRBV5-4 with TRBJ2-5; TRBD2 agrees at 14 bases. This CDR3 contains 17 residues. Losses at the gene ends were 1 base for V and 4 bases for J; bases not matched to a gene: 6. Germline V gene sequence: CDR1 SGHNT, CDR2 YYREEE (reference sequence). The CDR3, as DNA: TGTGCCAGCAGCTTGACCAGACTAGCGGGAGGGCGAGAGACCCAGTACTTC. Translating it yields CASSLTRLAGGRETQYF.

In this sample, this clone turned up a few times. Here the CDR3 reads CASSLQGVSYNSPLHF. In DNA, the CDR3 is TGTGCCAGCAGCCTACAGGGGGTGTCCTATAATTCACCCCTCCACTTT. The V call is TRBV27, the J call TRBJ1-6; 8 bases fit TRBD1. This CDR3 has 16 amino acids. Germline assignment: CDR1 MNHEY and CDR2 SMNVEV (reference sequence). V dropped 6 bases and J dropped 1; count of bases not matched to a gene: 5.

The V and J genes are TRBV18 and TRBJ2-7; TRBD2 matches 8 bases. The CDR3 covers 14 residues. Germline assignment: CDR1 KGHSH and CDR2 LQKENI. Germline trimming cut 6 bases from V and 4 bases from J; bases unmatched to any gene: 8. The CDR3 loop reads CASSRSGSLYEQYF. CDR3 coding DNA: TGTGCCAGCTCCAGGAGCGGGAGCCTTTACGAGCAGTACTTC.

In DNA, the CDR3 is TGTGCCAGCAGTTTATCGTCTAGCGGGAACTACGAGCAGTACTTC. Translated: CASSLSSSGNYEQYF. The rearrangement joins TRBV27 to TRBJ2-7; 9 positions match TRBD2. Germline CDR1 reads MNHEY; CDR2 reads SMNVEV (reference sequence). The V gene end was trimmed by 0 bases and the J gene end by 3 bases; junction bases not matched to a gene: 3. This CDR3 contains 15 residues.

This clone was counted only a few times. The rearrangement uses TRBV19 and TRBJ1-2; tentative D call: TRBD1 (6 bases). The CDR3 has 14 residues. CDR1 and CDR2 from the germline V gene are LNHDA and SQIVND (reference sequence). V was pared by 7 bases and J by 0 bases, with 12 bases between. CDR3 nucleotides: TGTGCCAGTACCTTGAGGACAGCTAACTATGGCTACACCTTC. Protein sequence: CASTLRTANYGYTF.